The text below deals with one TCR beta chain. The ends lost 8 bases at V and 3 bases at J; junction bases unmatched: 9. This CDR3 has 14 residues. The germline gives CDR1 MNHEY, CDR2 SMNVEV (reference sequence). TCRdb's table, derived via immunoSEQ multiplex PCR, lists solely in-frame clones and lacks some. The sample yields 250,000 to 300,000 clones, roughly 80% seen once. The sample belongs to a study of blood T cell repertoires in COVID-19. In assigning cohorts, the study relied on participant-reported clinical history. Sequencing was done on a sample of PBMCs or T cells enriched from blood (not recorded which). This receptor was taken from a man between 40 and 49 years old who had been exposed to COVID-19. The V and J genes are TRBV27 and TRBJ2-7; 8 bases fit TRBD1. Here the CDR3 DNA reads TGTGCCAGCTCGTGGACAGGGAACAACTACGAGCAGTACTTC. Protein: CASSWTGNNYEQYF.